This T cell receptor beta chain was captured in a study of identifying expanded T cells in peripheral blood. Germline CDR1 SGHTA, CDR2 FQGNSA. Trimming left V 4 bases short and J 8 bases short, with 14 bases between. The CDR3 is 13 residues long. The repertoire was sequenced with immunoSEQ multiplex PCR; TCRdb's copy has only in-frame clones and lacks some. The sample has around 60,000 clones, around four fifths seen once; the top ten hold 17%. Material: blood. The sequence was obtained from a person aged 18 to 70 in good health. The chain combines TRBV7-2 with TRBJ1-1; D gene ambiguous. CDR3 DNA sequence: TGTGCCAGCAGCTCCTGGACCGCCTTCGAAGCTTTCTTT. Its protein is CASSSWTAFEAFF.